This entry lists 16 T cell receptor beta chains sequenced from one sample in a study of T cells in narcolepsy. Generated by immunoSEQ multiplex PCR, the TCRdb table keeps only in-frame clones and is missing some. This table holds about 40,000 clones, roughly 88% found once. The sample taken for sequencing was CD45RA- memory CD4+ T cells from PBMCs. The receptors derive from a human donor with narcolepsy.

V usage is TRBV27 and J usage is TRBJ2-7, with 9 bases that match TRBD1. CDR3 length equals 16 residues. V was pared by 6 bases and J by 6 bases, with 15 bases of the junction left unmatched. The germline V gene encodes CDR1 MNHEY and CDR2 SMNVEV (reference sequence). CDR3 residues: CASSRTRPTGGGEQYF. The CDR3 DNA is TGTGCCAGCAGCCGTACCCGCCCGACAGGGGGGGGCGAGCAGTACTTC.

This sequence joins TRBV28 and TRBJ1-6; weak D call: TRBD1 (6 bases). The CDR3 extends over 16 amino acids. V lost 5 bases and J 5 bases, leaving 16 bases between the germline ends. Germline V gives CDR1 MDHEN, CDR2 SYDVKM. CDR3 bases: TGTGCCAGCAGTCTCCGCATAGGACAGAATAATTCACCCCTCCACTTT. Its translation: CASSLRIGQNNSPLHF.

The J gene is TRBJ2-5, the V gene TRBV18; the D is unclear. Germline assignment: CDR1 KGHSH and CDR2 LQKENI. The CDR3 length is 13 residues. Trimming pared 2 bases from V and 1 base from J, leaving 5 bases between. The chain's CDR3 is CASSPNFQETQYF. CDR3 DNA sequence: TGTGCCAGCTCACCAAACTTCCAAGAGACCCAGTACTTC.

The chain carries TRBV7-9 and TRBJ2-2; the D call may be TRBD1 or TRBD2 (5 bases each). Germline CDR1 is SEHNR and CDR2 is FQNEAQ (reference sequence). This CDR3 spans 15 amino acids. Trimming pared 5 bases from V and 0 bases from J, leaving 10 bases between. The CDR3 coding sequence is TGTGCCAGCAGCCTTGGGGGATCGAACACCGGGGAGCTGTTTTTT. Translation gives CASSLGGSNTGELFF.

The chain recombines TRBV20-1 with TRBJ1-2; a weak D match, TRBD1 (6 bases). The length of the CDR3 is 11 residues. The V gene's germline CDR1 is DFQATT and CDR2 SNEGSKA (reference sequence). The V end lost 2 bases, the J end lost 8 bases, and 9 bases lay between the germline ends. The CDR3 DNA is TGCAGTGCTAGACAGACAGGAGGCTACACCTTC. Its protein product is CSARQTGGYTF.

This chain joins TRBV7-8 and TRBJ1-3; TRBD1 might be the D (5 bases). Deletions cut 0 bases from V and 0 bases from J, with 12 bases between. This CDR3 is built from 17 residues. The germline gives CDR1 SGHVS, CDR2 FQNEAQ. The CDR3 nucleotides are TGTGCCAGCAGCTTAGCGCTAAGGGGTGGCTCTGGAAACACCATATATTTT. This encodes CASSLALRGGSGNTIYF.

The chain joins TRBV11-2 to TRBJ1-1; TRBD1 matches 7 bases. The CDR3 covers 13 residues. Germline CDR1 reads SGHAT; CDR2 reads FQNNGV. V shed 3 bases, J shed 8 bases, and the junction held 6 bases outside the gene matches. The CDR3 DNA is TGTGCCAGCAGCTTTACAGGGGAGGGGGAAGCTTTCTTT. Its protein product is CASSFTGEGEAFF.

The gene calls are TRBV7-2 and TRBJ1-3, with D uncertain. V lost 5 bases to trimming and J lost 7 bases, with 15 bases between them. Germline CDR1 and CDR2: SGHTA and FQGNSA. This CDR3 spans 14 amino acids. CDR3 sequence: CASSPGLLGNTIYF. Here the CDR3 DNA reads TGTGCCAGCAGCCCTGGACTCCTGGGGAACACCATATATTTT.

The rearrangement links TRBV19 to TRBJ2-1, with D tentatively TRBD1 (5 bases). Trimming removed 7 bases at V and 6 bases at J, with 19 bases between. Germline CDR1 reads LNHDA; CDR2 reads SQIVND (reference sequence). The CDR3 loop spans 15 amino acids. The DNA of the CDR3 is TGTGCCAGTACCCCGAAGAAGGGGAAGGCCAATGAGCAGTTCTTC. Translation gives CASTPKKGKANEQFF.

V is TRBV7-9 and J is TRBJ2-7; 8 bases fit TRBD1. The germline V gene encodes CDR1 SEHNR and CDR2 FQNEAQ (reference sequence). The CDR3 is 16 amino acids. V gave up 5 bases and J gave up 4 bases; unmatched junction bases: 13. The CDR3, as DNA: TGTGCCAGCAGCCCCACAGGGGGGAGTGGTCGGTACGAGCAGTACTTC. This gives the protein CASSPTGGSGRYEQYF.

The chain carries TRBV28 and TRBJ1-2; D may be TRBD1 (5 bases). V was shortened by 6 bases and J by 6 bases, with 14 bases between the two germline ends. Germline loops: CDR1 MDHEN, CDR2 SYDVKM. CDR3 size: 13 residues. The CDR3 loop is CASSGGTTNGYTF. DNA of the CDR3: TGTGCCAGCAGCGGGGGAACGACTAATGGCTACACCTTC.

CDR3 sequence reads: CASSLGSGGARETQYF. In DNA, the CDR3 is TGCGCCAGCAGCTTGGGAAGCGGGGGGGCGAGAGAGACCCAGTACTTC. This rearrangement joins TRBV5-1 to TRBJ2-5; TRBD2 matches 10 bases. V lost 0 bases and J lost 4; bases outside the gene matches: 6. From germline, CDR1 is SGHRS and CDR2 YFSETQ. There are 16 residues in the CDR3.

This chain joins TRBV11-2 and TRBJ2-2; the D is unclear. Germline lookup yields CDR1 SGHAT and CDR2 FQNNGV. This CDR3 contains 15 residues. Trimming removed 5 bases from V and 0 bases from J, with 10 bases in between. CDR3 sequence: CASSPIRANTGELFF. For the CDR3, the DNA is TGTGCCAGCAGCCCGATACGAGCGAACACCGGGGAGCTGTTTTTT. The variable domain in full, completed from reference TRBV11-2 and TRBJ2-2, reads EAGVAQSPRYKIIEKRQSVAFWCNPISGHATLYWYQQILGQGPKLLIQFQNNGVVDDSQLPKDRFSAERLKGVDSTLKIQPAKLEDSAVYLCASSPIRANTGELFFGEGSRLTVL.

The DNA for the CDR3 is TGCGCCAGCAGCCAAGGGGACAGGGGGGATGAAAAACTGTTTTTT. Protein: CASSQGDRGDEKLFF. The chain joins TRBV4-3 to TRBJ1-4; 11 bases are a match to TRBD1. CDR1 and CDR2 (germline): LGHNA, YSLEER. The junction had 1 base not matched to a gene; V was cut back by 1 base and J by 6 bases. CDR3 length equals 15 residues.

The chain uses TRBV5-8 and TRBJ2-3; 7 bases fit TRBD1. The CDR3 consists of 16 residues. In germline, CDR1 is SGHTS, CDR2 YDEGEE. The trim removed 4 bases at V and 2 bases at J, leaving 10 bases unmatched. Here the CDR3 reads CASSNNRGLNTDTQYF. CDR3 bases: TGTGCCAGCAGCAACAACAGGGGCCTGAACACAGATACGCAGTATTTT.

The sample holds a few counts of this clone. J is TRBJ2-3 and V is TRBV18; D is possibly TRBD1 (5 bases). The V gene's germline CDR1 is KGHSH and CDR2 LQKENI. V was cut by 3 bases and J by 2 bases, with 12 bases left in between. This CDR3 spans 15 amino acids. The CDR3 region is CASSPGPGNTDTQYF. In DNA form, the CDR3 reads TGTGCCAGCTCACCGGGGCCAGGGAACACAGATACGCAGTATTTT. The full variable domain, its missing parts supplied by reference TRBV18 and TRBJ2-3, is NAGVMQNPRHLVRRRGQEARLRCSPMKGHSHVYWYRQLPEEGLKFMVYLQKENIIDESGMPKERFSAEFPKEGPSILRIQQVVRGDSAAYFCASSPGPGNTDTQYFGPGTRLTVL.